The clone carrying this TCR beta chain has a single count. The target antigen is unknown. V was shortened by 4 bases and J by 6 bases, with 12 bases between the two germline ends. The germline CDR1 and CDR2 sequences are LGHDT and YNNKEL (reference sequence). The CDR3 contains 13 residues. These data belong to a study of T cell responses to AZD1222 COVID-19 vaccine. Study-wide results and limits: Spike-specific TCR breadth and depth grew following two AZD1222 doses.

This table comes from immunoSEQ multiplex PCR, and its TCRdb copy is limited to in-frame clones, with some not included. The sample lists roughly 110,000 clones, around 92% occurring once. This sequence originates from an adult who received the AZD1222 COVID-19 vaccine. Sequenced material: peripheral blood, taken 28 days after the second AZD1222 dose. The chain combines TRBV3-1 (or the pseudogene TRBV3-2) with TRBJ2-5; possibly TRBD1 or TRBD2 for D (7 bases each). CDR3 bases: TGTGCCAGCAGCCGGGGAGGGGGCCAGACCCAGTACTTC. Translating gives CASSRGGGQTQYF.